Below, 27 T cell receptor beta chains from the same sample are listed, as sequenced in a study of blood T cell repertoires in COVID-19. The assay was immunoSEQ multiplex PCR, and TCRdb's table has in-frame clones only and misses some. Here the sample spans over 150,000 clones, over 60% being singletons. The specimen sequenced was peripheral blood. The source is a man aged 60 to 69 with acute or convalescent COVID-19.

J is TRBJ2-6 and V is TRBV11-2; no clear D gene. From germline, CDR1 is SGHAT and CDR2 FQNNGV. Trimming left V 5 bases short and J 2 bases short, with 10 bases between. This CDR3 contains 15 residues. CDR3 sequence (DNA): TGTGCCAGCAGCCACGGTGAAGCTGGGGCCAACGTCCTGACTTTC. Its translation: CASSHGEAGANVLTF.

The chain couples TRBV19 to TRBJ1-1; D gene ambiguous. The germline V gene has CDR1 LNHDA and CDR2 SQIVND (reference sequence). The CDR3 loop spans 15 amino acids. Trimming shortened V by 8 bases and J by 3 bases, and 19 bases separated the two germline ends. The CDR3 region has the DNA TGTGCCAGTTTTTCGTCGAGACTAACCTACACTGAAGCTTTCTTT. Protein sequence: CASFSSRLTYTEAFF.

The chain recombines TRBV15 with TRBJ2-7, with a weak D call TRBD2 (6 bases). The CDR3 covers 15 residues. V lost 2 bases to trimming and J lost 4 bases, with 15 bases between them. CDR1 is LNHNV and CDR2 is YYDKDF in the germline V gene (reference sequence). The CDR3 coding sequence is TGTGCCACCAGCAGACAGGGAGGAAATAGGTACGAGCAGTACTTC. This gives the protein CATSRQGGNRYEQYF. Together with reference TRBV15 and TRBJ2-7, the CDR3 gives the full variable domain: DAMVIQNPRYQVTQFGKPVTLSCSQTLNHNVMYWYQQKSSQAPKLLFHYYDKDFNNEADTPDNFQSRRPNTSFCFLDIRSPGLGDTAMYLCATSRQGGNRYEQYFGPGTRLTVT.

CDR3 bases: TGTGCCAGCAGTTTATGGGGACAGGGGGCCTCTAATGAAAAACTGTTTTTT. It specifies CASSLWGQGASNEKLFF. The chain links TRBV28 to TRBJ1-4, with 12 positions matching TRBD1. Looked up from germline, CDR1 is MDHEN and CDR2 is SYDVKM. This CDR3 is 17 amino acids long. After removal of 0 bases from V and 3 bases from J, the junction contained 2 bases not matched to a gene.

This chain links TRBV5-1 with TRBJ2-5, with TRBD2 identical over 8 bases. The CDR3 is 14 amino acids. The V segment lost 4 bases and the J segment 1 base; nucleotides outside the gene matches: 3. The germline V gene has CDR1 SGHRS and CDR2 YFSETQ. DNA for the CDR3: TGCGCCAGCAGCCCGGGGGGGGCCCAAGAGACCCAGTACTTC. Translated: CASSPGGAQETQYF.

The CDR3 sequence: CASSGRDRAYGYTF. The DNA for the CDR3 is TGTGCCAGCAGTGGACGGGACAGAGCCTATGGCTACACCTTC. The rearrangement links TRBV2 to TRBJ1-2; the match to TRBD1 covers 7 bases. V lost 4 bases, J lost 4 bases, and 6 bases stayed unmatched. CDR1 and CDR2 from the germline V gene are SNHLY and FYNNEI. This CDR3 is 14 amino acids long. Using reference TRBV2 and TRBJ1-2 for the parts outside the CDR3, the full variable domain is EPEVTQTPSHQVTQMGQEVILRCVPISNHLYFYWYRQILGQKVEFLVSFYNNEISEKSEIFDDQFSVERPDGSNFTLKIRSTKLEDSAMYFCASSGRDRAYGYTFGSGTRLTVV.

This clone was seen only a few times. V is TRBV30 and J is TRBJ1-5, with a possible D match to TRBD1 (5 bases). The CDR3 extends over 17 amino acids. Germline V lookup: CDR1 GTSNPN, CDR2 SVGIG (reference sequence). The ends were cut back, 1 base at V and 5 bases at J, with 21 bases in the middle. In nucleotides, the CDR3 is TGTGCCTGGAGTGCGGGGGTATTAGAGGACCACGATCAGCCCCAGCATTTT. Translation gives CAWSAGVLEDHDQPQHF.

V and J are TRBV6-5 and TRBJ2-7, with 8 bases identical to TRBD1. V gave up 0 bases and J gave up 7 bases; unmatched junction bases: 5. The CDR3 sequence is 14 residues long. Germline loops: CDR1 MNHEY, CDR2 SVGAGI. CDR3 DNA sequence: TGTGCCAGCAGTTACTCTGGACAGGGTTGGGAGCAGTACTTC. Its protein is CASSYSGQGWEQYF.

This clone was observed once. V usage is TRBV30 and J usage is TRBJ1-1; D might be TRBD1 (5 bases). CDR3 size: 12 residues. CDR1 and CDR2 from the germline V gene are GTSNPN and SVGIG (reference sequence). Trimming pared 5 bases from V and 1 base from J, leaving 8 bases between. As DNA, the CDR3 is TGTGCCTGGGGTACAGGGAACACTGAAGCTTTCTTT. It encodes CAWGTGNTEAFF.

The genes are TRBV19 and TRBJ1-1, with D perhaps TRBD1 (6 bases). Germline assignment: CDR1 LNHDA and CDR2 SQIVND (reference sequence). Deletions cut 5 bases from V and 7 bases from J, with 29 bases between. There are 18 residues in the CDR3. This CDR3 is CASSGPRDKRGGSVEAFF. CDR3 nucleotides: TGTGCCAGTAGTGGCCCACGGGACAAGCGGGGAGGGAGTGTTGAAGCTTTCTTT.

The chain couples TRBV5-6 to TRBJ1-2, with TRBD1 matching 8 bases. The germline V gene encodes CDR1 SGHDT and CDR2 YYEEEE. This CDR3 is built from 13 residues. The J segment lost 4 bases and the V segment lost 4 bases, leaving 3 bases of the junction unmatched. CDR3 amino acids: CASSQTGAYGYTF. The CDR3 DNA reads TGTGCCAGCAGCCAGACAGGGGCCTATGGCTACACCTTC.

The chain uses TRBV5-1 and TRBJ2-1; D gene uncertain. CDR3 length: 15 amino acids. Germline V lookup: CDR1 SGHRS, CDR2 YFSETQ. V was shortened by 0 bases and J by 0 bases, with 7 bases between the two germline ends. The CDR3 region has the DNA TGCGCCAGCAGCTTGGACGCTAACTCCTACAATGAGCAGTTCTTC. It is translated as CASSLDANSYNEQFF. Combining the CDR3 with reference TRBV5-1 and TRBJ2-1 gives the whole variable domain KAGVTQTPRYLIKTRGQQVTLSCSPISGHRSVSWYQQTPGQGLQFLFEYFSETQRNKGNFPGRFSGRQFSNSRSEMNVSTLELGDSALYLCASSLDANSYNEQFFGPGTRLTVL.

This clone was seen more than once but under ten times. The chain carries TRBV5-1 and TRBJ1-2; 7 positions agree with TRBD1. Trimming at V came to 3 bases and at J to 2 bases, leaving 7 bases not matched to a gene. Germline assignment: CDR1 SGHRS and CDR2 YFSETQ. The CDR3 sequence is 15 residues long. DNA of the CDR3: TGCGCCAGCAGCTCTCGACAGGGCGGGAACTATGGCTACACCTTC. It codes for CASSSRQGGNYGYTF.

This clone was recorded only once. Other DNA sequences from this sample encode an identical CDR3 as well. As DNA, the CDR3 is TGTGCCAGCAGTCCGGGGACAGGGCGGAATCAGCCCCAGCATTTT. It specifies CASSPGTGRNQPQHF. The chain uses TRBV27 and TRBJ1-5; 9 bases match TRBD1. The CDR3 is made up of 15 amino acids. Germline trimming cut 5 bases from V and 4 bases from J; bases unmatched to any gene: 6. Germline CDR1 reads MNHEY; CDR2 reads SMNVEV (reference sequence).

The chain is built from TRBV29-1 and TRBJ1-2, with 8 bases that match TRBD1. After removal of 0 bases from V and 8 bases from J, the junction contained 2 bases not matched to a gene. This CDR3 is built from 12 residues. CDR1 is SQVTM, CDR2 ANQGSEA, per germline. CDR3 protein: CSVEDPGGGYTF. DNA of the CDR3: TGCAGCGTTGAAGACCCAGGGGGCGGCTACACCTTC.

The chain couples TRBV5-1 to TRBJ1-2; D gene ambiguous. The CDR3 covers 13 residues. The germline gives CDR1 SGHRS, CDR2 YFSETQ. V shed 0 bases and J shed 2 bases, with 5 bases lying between them. CDR3 region: CASSLDSNYGYTF. CDR3 nucleotide sequence: TGCGCCAGCAGCTTGGATTCGAACTATGGCTACACCTTC. Full variable domain (outside the CDR3, taken from reference TRBV5-1 and TRBJ1-2): KAGVTQTPRYLIKTRGQQVTLSCSPISGHRSVSWYQQTPGQGLQFLFEYFSETQRNKGNFPGRFSGRQFSNSRSEMNVSTLELGDSALYLCASSLDSNYGYTFGSGTRLTVV.

The rearrangement links TRBV5-6 to TRBJ2-7, with D maybe TRBD1 (6 bases). The V end was cut by 0 bases, the J end by 2 bases, with 15 bases between. From germline, CDR1 is SGHDT and CDR2 YYEEEE. The CDR3 has 16 amino acids. The CDR3 here is CASSLGAGAEAYEQYF. The CDR3 DNA reads as TGTGCCAGCAGCTTGGGAGCAGGGGCAGAAGCCTACGAGCAGTACTTC.

CDR3 nucleotides: TGTGCCAGCAGTCGACAGCCACAAGAGACCCAGTACTTC. Amino acid sequence: CASSRQPQETQYF. The chain carries TRBV27 and TRBJ2-5, with D perhaps matching TRBD1 (5 bases). CDR1 is MNHEY and CDR2 is SMNVEV in the germline V gene (reference sequence). The length of the CDR3 is 13 residues. With 5 bases removed from V and 2 bases from J, the gap between germline ends came to 9 bases.

V gene TRBV5-1 combines with J gene TRBJ1-2; 7 positions match TRBD1. J lost 4 bases, V lost 2 bases, and 8 bases had no gene match. Germline values: CDR1 SGHRS, CDR2 YFSETQ. The CDR3 totals 15 residues. As DNA, the CDR3 is TGCGCCAGCAGCTTCGACAGGGTTCTTACCTATGGCTACACCTTC. Translation gives CASSFDRVLTYGYTF. Drawing the rest from reference TRBV5-1 and TRBJ1-2, the complete variable domain is KAGVTQTPRYLIKTRGQQVTLSCSPISGHRSVSWYQQTPGQGLQFLFEYFSETQRNKGNFPGRFSGRQFSNSRSEMNVSTLELGDSALYLCASSFDRVLTYGYTFGSGTRLTVV.

V usage is TRBV29-1 and J usage is TRBJ2-7, with TRBD1 as a possible D gene (6 bases). The CDR3 has 15 amino acids. V lost 3 bases and J 0 bases, leaving 15 bases between the germline ends. Germline V gene data show CDR1 as SQVTM and CDR2 as ANQGSEA. CDR3: CSVERGTSSSYEQYF. The CDR3 coding sequence is TGCAGCGTTGAGAGAGGGACATCGAGCTCCTACGAGCAGTACTTC.

The CDR3 DNA follows: TGCAGCGTTGATCTTGGCAGCGTAACCGGGGAGCTGTTTTTT. Protein product: CSVDLGSVTGELFF. V and J are TRBV29-1 and TRBJ2-2; D gene uncertain. The CDR3 totals 14 residues. CDR1 SQVTM and CDR2 ANQGSEA come from the germline V gene. V lost 3 bases and J lost 5, with 13 bases in between.

This clone was picked up one time. The chain uses TRBV24-1 and TRBJ2-3; the match to TRBD1 covers 10 bases. The germline V gene encodes CDR1 KGHDR and CDR2 SFDVKD. The CDR3 runs to 17 residues. Germline trimming cut 0 bases from V and 4 bases from J; bases unmatched to any gene: 6. CDR3 amino acids: CATSDLLGDRGPDTQYF. CDR3 sequence (DNA): TGTGCCACCAGTGATTTGTTGGGGGACAGGGGCCCAGATACGCAGTATTTT.

The J gene is TRBJ2-5, the V gene TRBV7-9; possibly TRBD1 for D (6 bases). Germline V gives CDR1 SEHNR, CDR2 FQNEAQ (reference sequence). The CDR3 loop spans 15 amino acids. V was trimmed by 1 base and J by 2 bases, leaving 11 bases between them. In DNA, the CDR3 is TGTGCCAGCAGCTTAGAAGGGGGTTCTCAAGAGACCCAGTACTTC. Its protein is CASSLEGGSQETQYF. Full variable domain (missing parts from reference TRBV7-9 and TRBJ2-5): DTGVSQNPRHKITKRGQNVTFRCDPISEHNRLYWYRQTLGQGPEFLTYFQNEAQLEKSRLLSDRFSAERPKGSFSTLEIQRTEQGDSAMYLCASSLEGGSQETQYFGPGTRLLVL.

This sequence joins TRBV19 and TRBJ1-5, with 12 bases that match TRBD1. The CDR3 is made up of 15 amino acids. Trimming removed 6 bases from V and 6 bases from J; junction bases left unmatched: 6. Germline values: CDR1 LNHDA, CDR2 SQIVND (reference sequence). This CDR3 reads CASRTGTGGFQPQHF. The DNA for the CDR3 is TGTGCCAGTAGAACCGGGACAGGGGGCTTTCAGCCCCAGCATTTT. Full variable domain (rest looked up from reference TRBV19 and TRBJ1-5): DGGITQSPKYLFRKEGQNVTLSCEQNLNHDAMYWYRQDPGQGLRLIYYSQIVNDFQKGDIAEGYSVSREKKESFPLTVTSAQKNPTAFYLCASRTGTGGFQPQHFGDGTRLSIL.

The chain has TRBV29-1 and TRBJ2-3, with unresolved D. Germline V lookup: CDR1 SQVTM, CDR2 ANQGSEA. Deletions cut 4 bases from V and 0 bases from J, with 8 bases between. This CDR3 has 13 residues. The CDR3 DNA is TGCAGCGTTGTACCCAGGAGCACAGATACGCAGTATTTT. It is translated as CSVVPRSTDTQYF.

The chain recombines TRBV30 with TRBJ2-5, with 8 bases lining up with TRBD1. Trimming took 2 bases from V and 2 from J; bases not matched to a gene: 4. This CDR3 is built from 14 residues. Germline CDR1 is GTSNPN and CDR2 is SVGIG (reference sequence). This chain's CDR3 is CAWSLRTGQETQYF. CDR3 coding DNA: TGTGCCTGGAGTCTCCGGACAGGGCAAGAGACCCAGTACTTC.

There are a few counts of this clone. The chain couples TRBV5-8 to TRBJ1-6; D is undetermined. V gave up 0 bases and J gave up 5 bases, with 6 bases separating them. The CDR3 runs to 14 residues. From germline, CDR1 is SGHTS and CDR2 YDEGEE. The CDR3 nucleotides are TGTGCCAGCAGCTTGGGGCGGAATAATTCACCCCTCCACTTT. This translates into CASSLGRNNSPLHF.